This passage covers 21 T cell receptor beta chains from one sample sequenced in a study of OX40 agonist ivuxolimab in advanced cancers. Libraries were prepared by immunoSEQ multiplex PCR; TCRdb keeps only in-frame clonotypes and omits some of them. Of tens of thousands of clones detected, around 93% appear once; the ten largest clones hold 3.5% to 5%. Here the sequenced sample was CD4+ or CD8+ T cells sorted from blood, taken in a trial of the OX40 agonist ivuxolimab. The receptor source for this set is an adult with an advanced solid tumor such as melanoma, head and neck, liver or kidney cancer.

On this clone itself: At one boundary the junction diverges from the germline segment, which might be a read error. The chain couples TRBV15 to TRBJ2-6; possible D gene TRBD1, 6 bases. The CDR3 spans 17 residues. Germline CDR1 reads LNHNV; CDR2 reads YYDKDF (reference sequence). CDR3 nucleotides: TGTGCCACCAGCAGAGATCTAACAGGGTCTGGGGCCAACGTCCCGACTTTC. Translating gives CATSRDLTGSGANVPTF.

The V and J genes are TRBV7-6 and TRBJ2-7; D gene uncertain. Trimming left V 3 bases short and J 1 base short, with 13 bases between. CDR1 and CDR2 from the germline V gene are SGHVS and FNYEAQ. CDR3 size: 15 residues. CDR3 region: CASSLFGSGSYEQYF. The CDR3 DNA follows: TGTGCCAGCAGCTTGTTTGGTTCTGGATCCTACGAGCAGTACTTC.

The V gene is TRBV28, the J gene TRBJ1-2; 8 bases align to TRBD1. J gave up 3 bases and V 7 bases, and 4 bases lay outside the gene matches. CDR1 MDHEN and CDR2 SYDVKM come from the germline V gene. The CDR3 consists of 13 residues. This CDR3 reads CASTIQGDYGYTF. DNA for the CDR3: TGTGCCAGCACCATACAGGGGGACTATGGCTACACCTTC.

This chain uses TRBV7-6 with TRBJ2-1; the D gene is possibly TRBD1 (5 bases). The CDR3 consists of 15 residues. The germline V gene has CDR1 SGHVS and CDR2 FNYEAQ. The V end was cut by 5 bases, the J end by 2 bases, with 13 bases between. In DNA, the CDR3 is TGTGCCAGCAGCGGCCAGGGTATCCCCTACAATGAGCAGTTCTTC. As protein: CASSGQGIPYNEQFF.

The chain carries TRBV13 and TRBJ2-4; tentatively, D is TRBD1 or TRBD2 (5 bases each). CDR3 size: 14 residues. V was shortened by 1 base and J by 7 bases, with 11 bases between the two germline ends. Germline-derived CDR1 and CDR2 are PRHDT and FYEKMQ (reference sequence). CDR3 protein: CASSLVGEGNIQYF. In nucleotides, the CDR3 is TGTGCCAGCAGCTTAGTGGGAGAGGGGAACATTCAGTACTTC.

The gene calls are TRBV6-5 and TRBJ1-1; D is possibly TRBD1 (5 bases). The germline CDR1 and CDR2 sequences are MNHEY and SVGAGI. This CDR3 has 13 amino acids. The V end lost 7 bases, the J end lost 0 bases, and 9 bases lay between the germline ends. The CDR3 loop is CASMGRVNTEAFF. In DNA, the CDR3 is TGTGCCAGCATGGGCAGGGTGAACACTGAAGCTTTCTTT.

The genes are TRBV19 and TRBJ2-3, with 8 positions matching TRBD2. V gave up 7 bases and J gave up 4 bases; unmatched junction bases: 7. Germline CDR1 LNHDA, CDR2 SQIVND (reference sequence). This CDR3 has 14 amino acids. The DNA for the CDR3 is TGTGCCAGTAATTGGCGGGGGGAACCAGATACGCAGTATTTT. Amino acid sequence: CASNWRGEPDTQYF.

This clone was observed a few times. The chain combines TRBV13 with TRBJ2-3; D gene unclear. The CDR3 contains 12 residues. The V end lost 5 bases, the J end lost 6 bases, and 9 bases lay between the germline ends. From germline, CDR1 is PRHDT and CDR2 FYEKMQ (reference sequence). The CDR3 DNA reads TGTGCCAGCAGCCAAAGCTTGGATACGCAGTATTTT. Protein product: CASSQSLDTQYF. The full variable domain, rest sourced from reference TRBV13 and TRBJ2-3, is AAGVIQSPRHLIKEKRETATLKCYPIPRHDTVYWYQQGPGQDPQFLISFYEKMQSDKGSIPDRFSAQQFSDYHSELNMSSLELGDSALYFCASSQSLDTQYFGPGTRLTVL.

The CDR3 sequence: CASSLAGTAGIYEQYF. In DNA, the CDR3 is TGTGCCAGCAGCTTAGCTGGGACGGCAGGAATCTACGAGCAGTACTTC. This rearrangement joins TRBV7-2 to TRBJ2-7; D might be TRBD1 or TRBD2, each matching 5 bases. V was cut by 0 bases and J by 3 bases, with 15 bases left in between. The CDR3 consists of 16 residues. The V gene's germline CDR1 is SGHTA and CDR2 FQGNSA.

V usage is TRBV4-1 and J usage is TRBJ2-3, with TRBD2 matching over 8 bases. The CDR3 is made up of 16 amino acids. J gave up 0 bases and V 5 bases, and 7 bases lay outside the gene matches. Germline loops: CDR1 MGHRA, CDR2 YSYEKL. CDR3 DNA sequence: TGCGCCAGCAGCGAAGTAGCGGGACTAAGCACAGATACGCAGTATTTT. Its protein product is CASSEVAGLSTDTQYF.

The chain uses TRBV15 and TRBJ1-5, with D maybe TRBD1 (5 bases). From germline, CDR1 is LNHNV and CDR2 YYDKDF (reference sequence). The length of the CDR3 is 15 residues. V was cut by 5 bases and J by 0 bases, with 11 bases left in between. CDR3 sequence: CATSGGEYSNQPQHF. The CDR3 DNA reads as TGTGCCACCAGCGGGGGAGAATATAGCAATCAGCCCCAGCATTTT. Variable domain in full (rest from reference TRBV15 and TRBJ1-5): DAMVIQNPRYQVTQFGKPVTLSCSQTLNHNVMYWYQQKSSQAPKLLFHYYDKDFNNEADTPDNFQSRRPNTSFCFLDIRSPGLGDTAMYLCATSGGEYSNQPQHFGDGTRLSIL.

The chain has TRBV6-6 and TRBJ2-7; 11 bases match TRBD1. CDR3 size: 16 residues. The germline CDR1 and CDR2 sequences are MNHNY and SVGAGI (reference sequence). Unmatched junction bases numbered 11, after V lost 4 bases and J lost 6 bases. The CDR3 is CASSSVPGQGGGEQYF. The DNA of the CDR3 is TGTGCCAGCAGTTCCGTACCGGGACAGGGGGGGGGCGAGCAGTACTTC.

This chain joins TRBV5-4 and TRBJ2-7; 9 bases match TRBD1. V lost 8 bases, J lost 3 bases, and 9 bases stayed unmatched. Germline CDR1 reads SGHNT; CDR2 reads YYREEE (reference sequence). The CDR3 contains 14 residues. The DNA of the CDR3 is TGTGCCAGTCAGCCGGGGACAGGGCTCTACGAGCAGTACTTC. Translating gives CASQPGTGLYEQYF.

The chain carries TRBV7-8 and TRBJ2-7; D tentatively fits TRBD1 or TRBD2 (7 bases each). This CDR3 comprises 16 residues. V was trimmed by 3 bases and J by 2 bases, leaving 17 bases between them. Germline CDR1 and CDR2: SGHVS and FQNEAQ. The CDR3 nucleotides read TGTGCCAGCAGCTTGGGGGGGGGACAGCCACCCTACGAGCAGTACTTC. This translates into CASSLGGGQPPYEQYF.

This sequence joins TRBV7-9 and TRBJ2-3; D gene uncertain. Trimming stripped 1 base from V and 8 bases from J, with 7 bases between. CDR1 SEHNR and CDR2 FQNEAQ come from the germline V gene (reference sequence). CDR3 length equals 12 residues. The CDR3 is CASSLELGTQYF. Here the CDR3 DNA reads TGTGCCAGCAGCTTAGAACTTGGTACGCAGTATTTT.

In nucleotides, the CDR3 is TGTGCCAGCAAGGTCGTCGGCGATAACTATGGCTACACCTTC. Protein: CASKVVGDNYGYTF. The chain joins TRBV27 to TRBJ1-2; D is unresolved. The germline V gene encodes CDR1 MNHEY and CDR2 SMNVEV (reference sequence). Trimming pared 7 bases from V and 1 base from J, leaving 13 bases between. The CDR3 length is 14 residues.

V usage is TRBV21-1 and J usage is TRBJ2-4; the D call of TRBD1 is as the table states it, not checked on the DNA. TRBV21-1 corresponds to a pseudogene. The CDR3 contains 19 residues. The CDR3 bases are TGTGCCAGCAGCAATACCCGCGGGGAAAGGACAGGTTCCAAAAACATTCAGTACTTC. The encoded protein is CASSNTRGERTGSKNIQYF.

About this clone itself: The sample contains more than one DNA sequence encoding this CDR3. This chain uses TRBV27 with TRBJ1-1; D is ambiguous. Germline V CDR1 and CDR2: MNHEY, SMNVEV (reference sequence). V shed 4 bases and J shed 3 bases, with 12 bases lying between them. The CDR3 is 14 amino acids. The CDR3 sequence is CASSSGPTYTEAFF. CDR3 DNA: TGTGCCAGCAGTTCAGGACCGACCTACACTGAAGCTTTCTTT.

The CDR3 sequence: CASSTWGGEGYNEQFF. DNA of the CDR3: TGTGCCAGCAGCACCTGGGGAGGGGAGGGCTACAATGAGCAGTTCTTC. The chain uses TRBV7-2 and TRBJ2-1; 7 bases line up with TRBD2. The CDR3 runs to 16 residues. Germline loops: CDR1 SGHTA, CDR2 FQGNSA. V lost 5 bases and J lost 3; bases outside the gene matches: 10. The full variable domain, completed using reference TRBV7-2 and TRBJ2-1, is GAGVSQSPSNKVTEKGKDVELRCDPISGHTALYWYRQSLGQGLEFLIYFQGNSAPDKSGLPSDRFSAERTGGSVSTLTIQRTQQEDSAVYLCASSTWGGEGYNEQFFGPGTRLTVL.

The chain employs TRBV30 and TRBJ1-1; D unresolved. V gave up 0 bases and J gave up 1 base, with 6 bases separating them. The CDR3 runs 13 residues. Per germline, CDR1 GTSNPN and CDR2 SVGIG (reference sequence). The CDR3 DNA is TGTGCCTGGAGTGTACACACGAACACTGAAGCTTTCTTT. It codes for CAWSVHTNTEAFF.

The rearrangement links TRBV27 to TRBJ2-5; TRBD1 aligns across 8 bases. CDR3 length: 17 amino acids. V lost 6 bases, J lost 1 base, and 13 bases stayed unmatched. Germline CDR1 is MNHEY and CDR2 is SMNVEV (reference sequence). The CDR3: CASSHRRGLGGQETQYF. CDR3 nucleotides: TGTGCCAGCAGCCACCGCAGGGGGCTGGGGGGCCAAGAGACCCAGTACTTC.